This T cell receptor beta chain stems from a study of blood T cell repertoires in COVID-19. V shed 6 bases, J shed 3 bases, and the junction held 7 bases outside the gene matches. The germline V gene has CDR1 LNHDA and CDR2 SQIVND (reference sequence). The CDR3 consists of 16 residues. Sequenced by immunoSEQ multiplex PCR; TCRdb stores in-frame clones only, minus some. The sample includes around 140,000 clones, more than 60% of them seen just once. The TCR was taken from an older woman with acute or convalescent COVID-19. This sequence joins TRBV19 and TRBJ2-1; 11 nucleotides match TRBD2. The sequenced sample consisted of peripheral blood. CDR3 amino acids: CASRRFGTSGYNEQFF. Here the CDR3 DNA reads TGTGCCAGTAGACGGTTTGGGACTAGCGGCTACAATGAGCAGTTCTTC.